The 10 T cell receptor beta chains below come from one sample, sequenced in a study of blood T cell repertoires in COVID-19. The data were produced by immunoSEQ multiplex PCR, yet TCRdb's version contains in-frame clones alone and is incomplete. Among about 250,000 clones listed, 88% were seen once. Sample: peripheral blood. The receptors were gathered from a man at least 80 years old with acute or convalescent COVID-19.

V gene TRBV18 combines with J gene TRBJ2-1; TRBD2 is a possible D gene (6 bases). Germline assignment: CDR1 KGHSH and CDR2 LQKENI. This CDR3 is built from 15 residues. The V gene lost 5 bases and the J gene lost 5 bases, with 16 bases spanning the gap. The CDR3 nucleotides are TGTGCCAGCTCAGCCGCGGGACCAACTAACAATGAGCAGTTCTTC. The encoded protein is CASSAAGPTNNEQFF.

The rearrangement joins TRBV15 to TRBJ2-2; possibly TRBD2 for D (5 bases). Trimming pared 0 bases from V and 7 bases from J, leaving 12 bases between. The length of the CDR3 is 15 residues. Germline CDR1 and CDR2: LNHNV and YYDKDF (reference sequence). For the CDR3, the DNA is TGTGCCACCAGCAGAGATCTGCTAGCCCGCGGGGAGCTGTTTTTT. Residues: CATSRDLLARGELFF.

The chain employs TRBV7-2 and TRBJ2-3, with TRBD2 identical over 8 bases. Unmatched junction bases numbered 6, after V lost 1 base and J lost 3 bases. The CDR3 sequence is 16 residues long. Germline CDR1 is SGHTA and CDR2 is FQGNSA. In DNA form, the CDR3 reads TGTGCCAGCAGCTTAGTGTTTAGCGGGGCAACAGATACGCAGTATTTT. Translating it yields CASSLVFSGATDTQYF.

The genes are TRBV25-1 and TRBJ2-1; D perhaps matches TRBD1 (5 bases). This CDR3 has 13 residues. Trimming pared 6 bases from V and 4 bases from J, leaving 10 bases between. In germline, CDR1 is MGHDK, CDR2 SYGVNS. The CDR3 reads CASRARVYNEQFF. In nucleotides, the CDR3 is TGTGCCAGCAGAGCCAGGGTTTACAATGAGCAGTTCTTC.

CDR3 nucleotides: TGCGCCAGCAGCCCGACTAGCGGGAGTGAGAAGGAGCAGTACTTC. Protein: CASSPTSGSEKEQYF. The chain couples TRBV5-1 to TRBJ2-7, with 12 bases that match TRBD2. Losses at the gene ends were 4 bases for V and 7 bases for J; bases not matched to a gene: 9. This CDR3 region has 15 residues. Per germline, CDR1 SGHRS and CDR2 YFSETQ.

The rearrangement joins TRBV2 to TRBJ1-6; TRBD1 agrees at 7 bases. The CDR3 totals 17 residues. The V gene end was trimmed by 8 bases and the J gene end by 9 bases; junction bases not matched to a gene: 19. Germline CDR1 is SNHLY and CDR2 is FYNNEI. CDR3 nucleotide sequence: TGTGCCAGCCGATCTTCCTCCAGGGGGGATTCGGGTTCACCCCTCCACTTT. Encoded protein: CASRSSSRGDSGSPLHF. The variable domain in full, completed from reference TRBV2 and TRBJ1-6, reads EPEVTQTPSHQVTQMGQEVILRCVPISNHLYFYWYRQILGQKVEFLVSFYNNEISEKSEIFDDQFSVERPDGSNFTLKIRSTKLEDSAMYFCASRSSSRGDSGSPLHFGNGTRLTVT.

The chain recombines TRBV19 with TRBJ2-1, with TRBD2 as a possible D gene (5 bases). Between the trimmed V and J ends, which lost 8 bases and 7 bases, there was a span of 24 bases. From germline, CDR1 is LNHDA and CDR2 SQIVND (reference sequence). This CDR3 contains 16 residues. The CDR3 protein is CASRIRAASLGNEQFF. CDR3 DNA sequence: TGTGCCAGTCGGATCCGGGCAGCTAGCCTGGGGAATGAGCAGTTCTTC.

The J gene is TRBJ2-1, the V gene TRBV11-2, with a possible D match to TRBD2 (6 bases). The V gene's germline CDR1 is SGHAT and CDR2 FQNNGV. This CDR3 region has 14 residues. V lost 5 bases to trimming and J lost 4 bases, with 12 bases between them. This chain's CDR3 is CASSLAGIYNEQFF. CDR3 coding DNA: TGTGCCAGCAGCCTGGCGGGGATATACAATGAGCAGTTCTTC. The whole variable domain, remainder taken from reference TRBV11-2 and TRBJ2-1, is EAGVAQSPRYKIIEKRQSVAFWCNPISGHATLYWYQQILGQGPKLLIQFQNNGVVDDSQLPKDRFSAERLKGVDSTLKIQPAKLEDSAVYLCASSLAGIYNEQFFGPGTRLTVL.

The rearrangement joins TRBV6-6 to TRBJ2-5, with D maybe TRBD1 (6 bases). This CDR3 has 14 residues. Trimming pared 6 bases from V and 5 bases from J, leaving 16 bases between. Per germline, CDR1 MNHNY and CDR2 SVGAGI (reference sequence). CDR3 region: CASRRDIDRETQYF. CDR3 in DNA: TGTGCCAGCAGAAGGGACATCGATCGGGAGACCCAGTACTTC.

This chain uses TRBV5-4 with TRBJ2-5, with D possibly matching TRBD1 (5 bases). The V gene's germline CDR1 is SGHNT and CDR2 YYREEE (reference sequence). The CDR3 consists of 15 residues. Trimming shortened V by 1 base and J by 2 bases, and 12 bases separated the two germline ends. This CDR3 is CASSLNKAGQETQYF. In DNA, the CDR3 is TGTGCCAGCAGCTTGAACAAGGCAGGGCAAGAGACCCAGTACTTC.